The 27 T cell receptor beta chains below come from one sample, sequenced in a study of T cell changes during pregnancy in multiple sclerosis. The repertoire was sequenced with immunoSEQ multiplex PCR; TCRdb's copy has only in-frame clones and lacks some. The repertoire holds 35,000 to 40,000 clones, about nine tenths seen once, with over 5% in the top ten. The source material was CD8+ T cells from peripheral blood mononuclear cells, sampled in the second trimester of pregnancy. Source of these receptors: a female donor with multiple sclerosis, enrolled in a pregnancy study.

The chain is built from TRBV7-9 and TRBJ2-7; TRBD1 is a possible D gene (5 bases). The length of the CDR3 is 14 residues. Germline V CDR1 and CDR2: SEHNR, FQNEAQ (reference sequence). The V and J ends lost 5 bases and 4 bases respectively, with 15 bases between them. The CDR3 DNA is TGTGCCAGCAGCCCCCGACAGAACCCTTACGAGCAGTACTTC. Translation: CASSPRQNPYEQYF.

The CDR3 region has the DNA TGTGCCAGCAGGCCAAGGAGCGGAAGCTCCTACGAGCAGTACTTC. This gives the protein CASRPRSGSSYEQYF. The V and J genes are TRBV28 and TRBJ2-7, with D tentatively TRBD2 (5 bases). Trimming removed 6 bases at V and 0 bases at J, with 15 bases between. The V gene's germline CDR1 is MDHEN and CDR2 SYDVKM. This CDR3 is built from 15 residues.

This clone occurred once. This chain uses TRBV5-6 with TRBJ2-5; no clear D gene. The end of the DNA aligns better with TRBJ2-7, so the J call may be wrong. The germline gives CDR1 SGHDT, CDR2 YYEEEE. This CDR3 contains 11 residues. As DNA, the CDR3 is TGTGCCAGCAGCTTCGGGTACGAGCAGTACTTC. Encoded protein: CASSFGYEQYF.

The chain has TRBV27 and TRBJ1-2; TRBD1 aligns across 11 bases. This CDR3 comprises 16 residues. The trim removed 6 bases at V and 4 bases at J, leaving 10 bases unmatched. CDR1 and CDR2 (germline): MNHEY, SMNVEV (reference sequence). CDR3: CASRHAGQGGLYGYTF. As DNA, the CDR3 is TGTGCCAGCAGACACGCGGGACAGGGGGGACTCTATGGCTACACCTTC.

The chain is built from TRBV6-1 and TRBJ1-1; 10 bases are a match to TRBD1. The length of the CDR3 is 11 residues. The germline V gene has CDR1 MNHNS and CDR2 SASEGT. V lost 6 bases, J lost 10 bases, and 2 bases stayed unmatched. CDR3 DNA: TGTGCCAGCAGGGGACAGGGGCGAGCTTTCTTT. This gives the protein CASRGQGRAFF.

V gene TRBV30 combines with J gene TRBJ2-1, with D perhaps TRBD2 (6 bases). Between the trimmed V and J ends, which lost 4 bases and 2 bases, there was a span of 12 bases. Germline V gene data show CDR1 as GTSNPN and CDR2 as SVGIG (reference sequence). The CDR3 covers 14 residues. DNA of the CDR3: TGTGCCTGGATGAGACTAGGAACCTACAATGAGCAGTTCTTC. Translating gives CAWMRLGTYNEQFF.

The gene calls are TRBV6-6 and TRBJ1-1; D is undetermined. Between the trimmed V and J ends, which lost 2 bases and 2 bases, there was a span of 9 bases. CDR3 length equals 14 residues. Looked up from germline, CDR1 is MNHNY and CDR2 is SVGAGI (reference sequence). The CDR3 loop is CASSYRGRNTEAFF. The CDR3 nucleotides are TGTGCCAGCAGTTACCGAGGGCGTAACACTGAAGCTTTCTTT.

This clone was seen only once. The gene calls are TRBV29-1 and TRBJ1-1; 10 bases are shared with TRBD1. This CDR3 comprises 11 residues. The J segment lost 11 bases and the V segment lost 7 bases, leaving 7 bases of the junction unmatched. Germline V gene lookup returns CDR1 SQVTM and CDR2 ANQGSEA. CDR3 amino acids: CSGRQGAMAFF. The CDR3, as DNA: TGCAGCGGCCGACAGGGGGCTATGGCTTTCTTT.

This chain connects TRBV4-3 to TRBJ1-2; the match to TRBD1 covers 8 bases. Germline values: CDR1 LGHNA, CDR2 YSLEER. The CDR3 covers 14 residues. V shed 1 base, J shed 6 bases, and the junction held 4 bases outside the gene matches. The CDR3 loop reads CASSQGQGLHGYTF. Written as DNA, the CDR3 is TGCGCCAGCAGCCAAGGACAGGGGTTGCATGGCTACACCTTC.

CDR3 coding DNA: TGTGCCAGCAGCCCCGTAGGGGGAGGGACCAAAAACATTCAGTACTTC. As protein: CASSPVGGGTKNIQYF. The J gene is TRBJ2-4, the V gene TRBV27, with a tentative D call TRBD2 (7 bases). Trimming took off 6 bases at V and 2 bases at J, with 17 bases between the two ends. This CDR3 region has 16 residues. The germline gives CDR1 MNHEY, CDR2 SMNVEV (reference sequence).

The gene calls are TRBV4-2 and TRBJ2-7; D unresolved. The germline gives CDR1 LGHNA, CDR2 YNFKEQ. The CDR3 extends over 14 amino acids. V lost 0 bases and J lost 3, with 9 bases in between. CDR3 loop: CASSQDTAHYEQYF. The DNA of the CDR3 is TGTGCCAGCAGCCAAGACACAGCCCACTACGAGCAGTACTTC.

This clone was recorded once. The chain employs TRBV27 and TRBJ2-5; 9 bases are a match to TRBD1. V dropped 3 bases and J dropped 2; count of bases not matched to a gene: 4. Looked up from germline, CDR1 is MNHEY and CDR2 is SMNVEV (reference sequence). The CDR3 is 15 residues long. The CDR3 DNA sequence: TGTGCCAGCAGTTTTTTAGGGACAGGGCAAGAGACCCAGTACTTC. Protein: CASSFLGTGQETQYF.

The chain couples TRBV6-1 to TRBJ1-5; D unclear. CDR1 is MNHNS, CDR2 SASEGT, per germline. Trimming left V 3 bases short and J 0 bases short, with 9 bases between. The CDR3 sequence is 15 residues long. DNA of the CDR3: TGTGCCAGCAGTGACTACGGTAATAGCAATCAGCCCCAGCATTTT. It translates to CASSDYGNSNQPQHF.

The chain employs TRBV25-1 and TRBJ2-1; possibly TRBD1 for D (5 bases). The CDR3 is made up of 14 amino acids. The germline V gene encodes CDR1 MGHDK and CDR2 SYGVNS. V lost 6 bases to trimming and J lost 9 bases, with 18 bases between them. The CDR3 sequence: CASSAIQVRVEQFF. The CDR3 nucleotides are TGTGCCAGCAGCGCAATACAGGTTAGGGTTGAGCAGTTCTTC.

The chain couples TRBV13 to TRBJ2-1; 11 nucleotides align to TRBD2. After removal of 5 bases from V and 7 bases from J, the junction contained 7 bases not matched to a gene. Germline lookup yields CDR1 PRHDT and CDR2 FYEKMQ (reference sequence). The CDR3 has 15 residues. CDR3 sequence: CASSPGTSGWNEQFF. The CDR3, as DNA: TGTGCCAGCAGCCCCGGGACTAGCGGTTGGAATGAGCAGTTCTTC.

The rearrangement links TRBV5-4 to TRBJ2-2; D may be TRBD1 (5 bases). The CDR3 is made up of 14 amino acids. Deletions cut 2 bases from V and 4 bases from J, with 9 bases between. The germline V gene encodes CDR1 SGHNT and CDR2 YYREEE (reference sequence). CDR3 region: CASSLGVATGELFF. In DNA, the CDR3 is TGTGCCAGCAGCTTAGGGGTTGCCACCGGGGAGCTGTTTTTT.

The chain uses TRBV6-5 and TRBJ2-7; D remains unclear. This CDR3 has 13 amino acids. Trimming left V 6 bases short and J 3 bases short, with 12 bases between. Germline V gene data show CDR1 as MNHEY and CDR2 as SVGAGI. The DNA of the CDR3 is TGTGCCAGCAGCCGAGACGGGTACTACGAGCAGTACTTC. Its translation: CASSRDGYYEQYF.

The chain combines TRBV27 with TRBJ1-2, with 7 bases identical to TRBD1. Germline V gene sequence: CDR1 MNHEY, CDR2 SMNVEV (reference sequence). This CDR3 is 15 amino acids long. The ends lost 2 bases at V and 7 bases at J; junction bases unmatched: 10. The DNA for the CDR3 is TGTGCCAGCAGTTTAGGGATAACAGGGGAGTCTGGCTACACCTTC. Encoded protein: CASSLGITGESGYTF.

The chain is built from TRBV5-1 and TRBJ2-7; 7 bases line up with TRBD1. The length of the CDR3 is 15 residues. The J segment lost 6 bases and the V segment lost 2 bases, leaving 11 bases of the junction unmatched. Germline V gene sequence: CDR1 SGHRS, CDR2 YFSETQ. CDR3 nucleotide sequence: TGCGCCAGCAGCTTATCGACAGGGTCGCGGGTCGAGCAGTACTTC. Its translation is CASSLSTGSRVEQYF.

The chain is built from TRBV7-2 and TRBJ2-7, with D perhaps TRBD2 (6 bases). Trimming pared 5 bases from V and 2 bases from J, leaving 16 bases between. CDR1 is SGHTA and CDR2 is FQGNSA in the germline V gene. The CDR3 spans 15 residues. This chain's CDR3 is CASSPGVTTPYEQYF. CDR3 nucleotide sequence: TGTGCCAGCAGCCCGGGGGTAACTACCCCCTACGAGCAGTACTTC.

This clone came up once. The gene calls are TRBV2 and TRBJ2-5; 8 bases line up with TRBD2. The CDR3 runs to 15 residues. CDR1 and CDR2 (germline): SNHLY, FYNNEI. J lost 6 bases, V lost 3 bases, and 9 bases had no gene match. For the CDR3, the DNA is TGTGCCAGCAGTGAGTTAGCGGGGACTCTTCAGACCCAGTACTTC. Translated, it gives CASSELAGTLQTQYF. Full variable domain (missing parts from reference TRBV2 and TRBJ2-5): EPEVTQTPSHQVTQMGQEVILRCVPISNHLYFYWYRQILGQKVEFLVSFYNNEISEKSEIFDDQFSVERPDGSNFTLKIRSTKLEDSAMYFCASSELAGTLQTQYFGPGTRLLVL.

In DNA form, the CDR3 reads TGTGCCAGCAGCATAGGACAGGGCACTGAAGCTTTCTTT. Protein product: CASSIGQGTEAFF. The chain recombines TRBV7-9 with TRBJ1-1; 8 bases match TRBD1. The CDR3 length is 13 residues. The V and J ends lost 5 bases and 4 bases, in that order; junction bases with no gene match: 3. The germline V gene has CDR1 SEHNR and CDR2 FQNEAQ (reference sequence).

This CDR3 is CASSPTDRVSKNIQYF. The CDR3 DNA reads as TGTGCCAGCAGCCCGACGGACAGGGTAAGCAAAAACATTCAGTACTTC. The chain combines TRBV5-6 with TRBJ2-4; 8 bases match TRBD1. The CDR3 loop spans 16 amino acids. Unmatched junction bases numbered 9, after V lost 4 bases and J lost 3 bases. Germline V gene lookup returns CDR1 SGHDT and CDR2 YYEEEE.

The CDR3 here is CASSSQGSQPQHF. The CDR3 bases are TGTGCCAGCAGCTCACAGGGGTCCCAGCCCCAGCATTTT. V and J are TRBV5-6 and TRBJ1-5; 7 positions match TRBD1. CDR3 size: 13 residues. J gave up 7 bases and V 3 bases, and 4 bases lay outside the gene matches. Germline assignment: CDR1 SGHDT and CDR2 YYEEEE.

The gene calls are TRBV9 and TRBJ2-3; TRBD2 aligns across 9 bases. The CDR3 has 16 amino acids. The germline gives CDR1 SGDLS, CDR2 YYNGEE. The V segment lost 0 bases and the J segment 2 bases; nucleotides outside the gene matches: 4. The CDR3 DNA reads TGTGCCAGCAGCGTAGGAAGCGGGAGGAACACAGATACGCAGTATTTT. This codes for CASSVGSGRNTDTQYF. Complete variable domain (other parts from reference TRBV9 and TRBJ2-3): DSGVTQTPKHLITATGQRVTLRCSPRSGDLSVYWYQQSLDQGLQFLIQYYNGEERAKGNILERFSAQQFPDLHSELNLSSLELGDSALYFCASSVGSGRNTDTQYFGPGTRLTVL.

The chain employs TRBV5-1 and TRBJ2-2; tentatively, D is TRBD1 (6 bases). CDR1 and CDR2 (germline): SGHRS, YFSETQ. V lost 4 bases and J lost 8, with 24 bases in between. The CDR3 sequence is 17 residues long. Here the CDR3 reads CASSVDRSEVLWGELFF. The DNA for the CDR3 is TGCGCCAGCAGCGTCGACAGGAGTGAAGTTTTGTGGGGGGAGCTGTTTTTT.

This clone was observed once. The CDR3 nucleotides read TGTGCCAGCAGCGACCAGGGGGGAACAGGAGCTAATGAAAAACTGTTTTTT. Its translation is CASSDQGGTGANEKLFF. The rearrangement links TRBV9 to TRBJ1-4, with 7 bases fitting TRBD1. This CDR3 has 17 residues. Germline V CDR1 and CDR2: SGDLS, YYNGEE. V shed 3 bases, J shed 3 bases, and the junction held 11 bases outside the gene matches.